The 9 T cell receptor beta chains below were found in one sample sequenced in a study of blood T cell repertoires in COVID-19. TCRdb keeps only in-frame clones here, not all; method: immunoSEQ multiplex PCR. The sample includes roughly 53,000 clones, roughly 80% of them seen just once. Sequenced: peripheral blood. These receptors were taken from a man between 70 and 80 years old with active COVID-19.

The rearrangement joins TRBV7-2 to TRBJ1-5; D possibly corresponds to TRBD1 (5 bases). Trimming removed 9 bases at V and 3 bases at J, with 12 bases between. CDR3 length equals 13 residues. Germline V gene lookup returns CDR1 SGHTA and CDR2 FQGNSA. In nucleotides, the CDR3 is TGTGCCAGTGGGGGGGAGAACAATCAGCCCCAGCATTTT. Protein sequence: CASGGENNQPQHF. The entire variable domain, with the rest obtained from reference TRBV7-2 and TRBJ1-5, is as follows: GAGVSQSPSNKVTEKGKDVELRCDPISGHTALYWYRQSLGQGLEFLIYFQGNSAPDKSGLPSDRFSAERTGGSVSTLTIQRTQQEDSAVYLCASGGENNQPQHFGDGTRLSIL.

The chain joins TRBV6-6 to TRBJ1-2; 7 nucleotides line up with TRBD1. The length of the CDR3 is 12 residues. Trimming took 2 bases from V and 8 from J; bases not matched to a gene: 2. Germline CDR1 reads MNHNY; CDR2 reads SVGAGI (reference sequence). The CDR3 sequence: CASSYTGDGYTF. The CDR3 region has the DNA TGTGCCAGCAGTTACACAGGGGACGGCTACACCTTC.

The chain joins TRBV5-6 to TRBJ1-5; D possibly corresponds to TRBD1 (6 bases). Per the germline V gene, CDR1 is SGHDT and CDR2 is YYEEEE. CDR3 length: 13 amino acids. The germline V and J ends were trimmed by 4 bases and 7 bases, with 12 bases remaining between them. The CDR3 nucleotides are TGTGCCAGCAGCCCACAGGGCCGACAGCCCCAGCATTTT. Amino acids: CASSPQGRQPQHF.

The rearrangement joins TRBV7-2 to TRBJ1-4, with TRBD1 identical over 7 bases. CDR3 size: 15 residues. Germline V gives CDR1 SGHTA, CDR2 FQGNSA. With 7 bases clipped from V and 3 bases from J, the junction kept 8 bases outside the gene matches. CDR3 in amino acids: CASNERGQANEKLFF. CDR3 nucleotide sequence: TGTGCCAGCAACGAAAGGGGGCAGGCTAATGAAAAACTGTTTTTT.

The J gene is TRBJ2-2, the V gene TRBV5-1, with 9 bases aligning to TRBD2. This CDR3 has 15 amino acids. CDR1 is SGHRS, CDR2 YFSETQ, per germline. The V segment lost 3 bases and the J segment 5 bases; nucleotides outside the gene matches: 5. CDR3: CASSWLAGVTGELFF. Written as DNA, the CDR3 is TGCGCCAGCAGCTGGTTAGCGGGAGTAACCGGGGAGCTGTTTTTT.

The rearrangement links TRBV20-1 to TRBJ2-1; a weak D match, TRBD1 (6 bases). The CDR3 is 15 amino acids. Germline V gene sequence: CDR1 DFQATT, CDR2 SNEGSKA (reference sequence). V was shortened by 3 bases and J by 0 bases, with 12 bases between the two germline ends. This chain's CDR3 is CSASEGTSSYNEQFF. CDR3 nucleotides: TGCAGTGCTAGTGAGGGGACAAGCTCCTACAATGAGCAGTTCTTC.

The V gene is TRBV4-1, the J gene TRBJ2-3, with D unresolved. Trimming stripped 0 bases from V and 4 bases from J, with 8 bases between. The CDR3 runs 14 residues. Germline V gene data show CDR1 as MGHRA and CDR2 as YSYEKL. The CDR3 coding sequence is TGCGCCAGCAGCCAAGATCTTGGGCCAGATACGCAGTATTTT. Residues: CASSQDLGPDTQYF.

The DNA of the CDR3 is TGTGCCAGCAGGACGGACAGGGGGAATAAACCCCTCCACTTT. Amino acids: CASRTDRGNKPLHF. This rearrangement joins TRBV6-5 to TRBJ1-6; the match to TRBD1 covers 10 bases. This CDR3 has 14 residues. V lost 6 bases, J lost 12 bases, and 8 bases stayed unmatched. Germline V gives CDR1 MNHEY, CDR2 SVGAGI.

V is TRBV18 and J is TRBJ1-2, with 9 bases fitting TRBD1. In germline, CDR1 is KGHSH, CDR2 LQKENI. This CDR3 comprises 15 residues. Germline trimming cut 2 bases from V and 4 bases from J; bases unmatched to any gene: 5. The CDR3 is CASSPTPDRGYGYTF. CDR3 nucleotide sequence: TGTGCCAGCTCACCAACCCCGGACAGGGGCTATGGCTACACCTTC.